What follows are 8 T cell receptor beta chains derived from one specimen sequenced in a study of blood T cell repertoires in COVID-19. The protocol was immunoSEQ multiplex PCR, while the TCRdb copy is restricted to in-frame clones and leaves out a portion. The sample shows around 270,000 clones, 84% of them seen only once. Sequenced sample: peripheral blood. These TCRs come from a person aged 65 to 85 with COVID-19, enrolled during active disease.

This chain connects TRBV9 to TRBJ1-3; perhaps TRBD1 as D (6 bases). Germline CDR1 and CDR2: SGDLS and YYNGEE. With 0 bases removed from V and 0 bases from J, the gap between germline ends came to 13 bases. This CDR3 spans 17 amino acids. The CDR3 bases are TGTGCCAGCAGCGTAGAGGGGGGGATAGCCTCTGGAAACACCATATATTTT. It is translated as CASSVEGGIASGNTIYF.

The V and J genes are TRBV19 and TRBJ1-2, with D perhaps TRBD1 (5 bases). Trimming took off 4 bases at V and 6 bases at J, with 15 bases between the two ends. Germline CDR1 LNHDA, CDR2 SQIVND (reference sequence). CDR3 length: 14 amino acids. Here the CDR3 DNA reads TGTGCCAGTAGTACGGGGGTAAGACCCGATGGCTACACCTTC. Translation gives CASSTGVRPDGYTF.

The chain uses TRBV19 and TRBJ1-1; TRBD1 aligns across 7 bases. V trimming: 3 bases; J trimming: 10 bases; junction bases outside the gene matches: 11. CDR3 length: 14 residues. Germline CDR1 and CDR2: LNHDA and SQIVND (reference sequence). The CDR3 DNA sequence: TGTGCCAGTAGTATCCCAACCCAGCAGGGGGGAGCTTTCTTT. It specifies CASSIPTQQGGAFF.

This clone was detected only once. The chain uses TRBV19 and TRBJ1-1; D is possibly TRBD1 (5 bases). This CDR3 has 12 amino acids. Between the trimmed V and J ends, which lost 3 bases and 8 bases, there was a span of 10 bases. The germline CDR1 and CDR2 sequences are LNHDA and SQIVND (reference sequence). CDR3 coding DNA: TGTGCCAGTAGTATCTCCAGGGCGGAAGCTTTCTTT. Translating gives CASSISRAEAFF.

The chain employs TRBV5-1 and TRBJ2-5; D is unclear. V gave up 0 bases and J gave up 5 bases, with 11 bases separating them. The CDR3 contains 14 residues. Germline values: CDR1 SGHRS, CDR2 YFSETQ. CDR3 sequence (DNA): TGCGCCAGCAGCTTGGGCCTAGTCGGCGAGACCCAGTACTTC. Protein: CASSLGLVGETQYF.

The chain couples TRBV6-1 to TRBJ1-2; 7 bases match TRBD1. The CDR3 loop spans 15 amino acids. Germline CDR1 is MNHNS and CDR2 is SASEGT. Unmatched junction bases numbered 6, after V lost 1 base and J lost 4 bases. CDR3 sequence: CASSEGKGGGYGYTF. For the CDR3, the DNA is TGTGCCAGCAGTGAAGGGAAAGGGGGCGGCTATGGCTACACCTTC.

This chain links TRBV7-2 with TRBJ2-5, with 9 bases identical to TRBD1. This CDR3 has 14 residues. Trimming removed 5 bases from V and 2 bases from J; junction bases left unmatched: 3. Germline assignment: CDR1 SGHTA and CDR2 FQGNSA. The CDR3 spells CASSLDRGQETQYF. In DNA form, the CDR3 reads TGTGCCAGCAGCCTGGACAGGGGACAAGAGACCCAGTACTTC.

This clone has more than one count but fewer than ten. A junction end diverges from the germline sequence, so it may reflect a read error. V gene TRBV6-1 combines with J gene TRBJ1-5, with 10 bases lining up with TRBD1. The germline V gene has CDR1 MNHNS and CDR2 SASEGT. The CDR3 length is 16 residues. The CDR3 loop is CASSEATGGGVQPQHF. DNA of the CDR3: TGTGCCAGCAGCGAAGCGACAGGGGGCGGAGTTCAGCCCCAGCATTTT.